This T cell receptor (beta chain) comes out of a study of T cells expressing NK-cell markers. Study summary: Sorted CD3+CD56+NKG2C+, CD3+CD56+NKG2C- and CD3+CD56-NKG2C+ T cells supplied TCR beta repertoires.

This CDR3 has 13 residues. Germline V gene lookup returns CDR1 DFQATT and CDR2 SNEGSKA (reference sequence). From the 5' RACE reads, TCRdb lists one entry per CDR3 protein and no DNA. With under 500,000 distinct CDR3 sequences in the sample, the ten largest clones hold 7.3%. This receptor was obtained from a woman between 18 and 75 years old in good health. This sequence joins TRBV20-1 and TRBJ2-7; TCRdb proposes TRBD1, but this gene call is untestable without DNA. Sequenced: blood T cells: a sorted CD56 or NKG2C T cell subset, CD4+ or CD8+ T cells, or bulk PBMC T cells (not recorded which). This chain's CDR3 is CSAHRDNNYEQYF.